Listed here are 20 T cell receptor beta chains from one sample, sequenced in a study of T cells in Graves' hyperthyroidism and ophthalmopathy. Amplified TCR beta CDR3 regions derived from RNA transcripts. When the TCR CDR3 underwent first-round RT-PCR, the HTBI primer set was used. TCRdb re-called the multiplex PCR reads through MiXCR, storing one row per CDR3 protein. The table includes fewer than 350,000 distinct CDR3 sequences, about a sixth detected once. The source material was blood. Receptors originate from a woman between 40 and 50 years old with Graves' ophthalmopathy.

This clonotype has a count of ten or more. The gene calls are TRBV28 and TRBJ1-2; D not certain. Germline CDR1 MDHEN, CDR2 SYDVKM. The CDR3 totals 14 residues. V lost 6 bases and J 12 bases, leaving 23 bases between the germline ends. The CDR3 sequence: CASREAPGPYPHTF. The CDR3 nucleotides read TGTGCCAGCAGAGAGGCTCCCGGGCCTTATCCCCACACCTTC.

This clonotype showed up just once. This chain links TRBV6-1 with TRBJ2-1, with TRBD2 matching 8 bases. CDR1 MNHNS and CDR2 SASEGT come from the germline V gene. Trimming at V came to 6 bases and at J to 7 bases, leaving 8 bases not matched to a gene. This CDR3 comprises 14 residues. The CDR3 nucleotides are TGTGCCAGCAGGGGAGCGGGAGCGGTAAATGAGCAGTTCTTC. As protein: CASRGAGAVNEQFF.

This clonotype showed up just a few times. The CDR3 here is CASSFFKLASGINQPQHF. The CDR3 DNA reads TGTGCCAGCAGCTTTTTTAAATTAGCTTCAGGAATTAATCAGCCCCAGCATTTT. The chain is built from TRBV5-6 and TRBJ1-5; no definite D call. Trimming shortened V by 2 bases and J by 4 bases, and 22 bases separated the two germline ends. CDR3 size: 18 residues. Germline CDR1 and CDR2: SGHDT and YYEEEE.

This clonotype was observed at least ten times. The chain joins TRBV11-2 to TRBJ2-5, with no clear D. The germline V gene has CDR1 SGHAT and CDR2 FQNNGV. The V end lost 5 bases, the J end lost 4 bases, and 8 bases lay between the germline ends. The length of the CDR3 is 12 residues. The CDR3 DNA sequence: TGTGCCAGCAGCCGTAGCAGAGAGACCCAGTACTTC. This gives the protein CASSRSRETQYF.

This clonotype was detected a few times. This chain joins TRBV6-1 and TRBJ2-7; the D is unclear. The CDR3 has 13 amino acids. V lost 8 bases, J lost 4 bases, and 15 bases lay in between. In germline, CDR1 is MNHNS, CDR2 SASEGT. DNA of the CDR3: TGTGCCAGCCAAGACTCCAGGAGTTACGAGCAGTACTTC. Its translation: CASQDSRSYEQYF.

Many counts were recorded for this clonotype. The genes are TRBV6-5 and TRBJ1-6; D gene uncertain. There are 16 residues in the CDR3. Trimming shortened V by 6 bases and J by 8 bases, and 20 bases separated the two germline ends. Germline V gene lookup returns CDR1 MNHEY and CDR2 SVGAGI. CDR3 nucleotide sequence: TGTGCCAGCAGATCAGGACGGACGACCGGGCATTCACCCCTCCACTTT. Its translation is CASRSGRTTGHSPLHF.

This clonotype was observed at least ten times. The chain combines TRBV30 with TRBJ2-5, with D unresolved. This CDR3 is 12 amino acids long. Germline V gene data show CDR1 as GTSNPN and CDR2 as SVGIG (reference sequence). V lost 5 bases and J 0 bases, leaving 7 bases between the germline ends. The CDR3 reads CAWDSYQETQYF. The CDR3 nucleotides are TGTGCCTGGGACTCGTACCAAGAGACCCAGTACTTC.

This rearrangement joins TRBV25-1 to TRBJ1-2; D not certain. The V end was cut by 1 base, the J end by 8 bases, with 20 bases between. The CDR3 is 16 amino acids. The germline gives CDR1 MGHDK, CDR2 SYGVNS. DNA for the CDR3: TGTGCCAGCAGTGAATCTGGCAGGCAGCTGTCGCCGGGCTACACCTTC. Its translation: CASSESGRQLSPGYTF.

This clonotype was seen ten or more times. The chain is built from TRBV30 and TRBJ2-5; D uncertain. Looked up from germline, CDR1 is GTSNPN and CDR2 is SVGIG (reference sequence). This CDR3 spans 12 amino acids. The CDR3 DNA is TGTGCACTGGATTCTTTCCAAGAGACCCAGTACTTC. This translates into CALDSFQETQYF.

This clonotype was observed many times. The chain combines TRBV4-3 with TRBJ2-2; no clear D. Germline V gene sequence: CDR1 LGHNA, CDR2 YSLEER. The CDR3 is 15 residues long. The V and J ends lost 2 bases and 4 bases respectively, with 11 bases between them. In nucleotides, the CDR3 is TGCGCCAGCAGCCAAAACGGCCCAACCACCGGGGAGCTGTTTTTT. It specifies CASSQNGPTTGELFF.

Many counts were recorded for this clonotype. The V and J genes are TRBV6-5 and TRBJ1-1; D gene ambiguous. Germline CDR1 and CDR2: MNHEY and SVGAGI. V shed 0 bases and J shed 3 bases, with 17 bases lying between them. The CDR3 covers 17 residues. Here the CDR3 reads CASSYSSFGGMDTEAFF. CDR3 nucleotides: TGTGCCAGCAGTTACTCGTCATTCGGAGGGATGGACACTGAAGCTTTCTTT.

Details on this clonotype: A single base separates this from a much larger clone, so it may be a read error. V usage is TRBV6-1 and J usage is TRBJ1-5; 7 bases line up with TRBD1. CDR1 is MNHNS and CDR2 is SASEGT in the germline V gene. The CDR3 is 14 amino acids. CDR3 sequence: CVSGQDYSNQPQHF. The CDR3 DNA reads as TGTGTCAGCGGACAGGACTATAGCAATCAGCCCCAGCATTTT.

DNA of the CDR3: TGTGCCAGCAGTGACGAGGACAGGGGATCTGAAGCTTTCTTT. It translates to CASSDEDRGSEAFF. This chain uses TRBV6-4 with TRBJ1-1; 9 bases are shared with TRBD1. CDR3 size: 14 residues. Trimming at V came to 2 bases and at J to 6 bases, leaving 4 bases not matched to a gene. The germline CDR1 and CDR2 sequences are MRHNA and SNTAGT.

Many counts were recorded for this clonotype. The gene calls are TRBV19 and TRBJ2-2, with TRBD2 matching 9 bases. V lost 8 bases to trimming and J lost 4 bases; unmatched junction nucleotides: 5. This CDR3 has 14 amino acids. Germline CDR1 is LNHDA and CDR2 is SQIVND (reference sequence). As DNA, the CDR3 is TGTGCCAGTCGAACTAGCGGGCCCACCGGGGAGCTGTTTTTT. Translating it yields CASRTSGPTGELFF.

This clonotype was detected many times. The V and J genes are TRBV4-3 and TRBJ1-1; D is ambiguous. V gave up 2 bases and J gave up 3 bases, with 7 bases separating them. Germline V CDR1 and CDR2: LGHNA, YSLEER. This CDR3 spans 13 amino acids. CDR3 sequence reads: CASSQYGDTEAFF. CDR3 coding DNA: TGCGCCAGCAGCCAATACGGAGACACTGAAGCTTTCTTT.

This clonotype was seen ten or more times. The chain links TRBV29-1 to TRBJ1-2; D possibly corresponds to TRBD1 (5 bases). Trimming left V 4 bases short and J 7 bases short, with 7 bases between. The CDR3 consists of 10 residues. The germline V gene has CDR1 SQVTM and CDR2 ANQGSEA. CDR3 loop: CSVAGSGYTF. CDR3 DNA sequence: TGCAGCGTTGCAGGGAGTGGCTACACCTTC. Full variable domain (remainder filled in from reference TRBV29-1 and TRBJ1-2): SAVISQKPSRDICQRGTSLTIQCQVDSQVTMMFWYRQQPGQSLTLIATANQGSEATYESGFVIDKFPISRPNLTFSTLTVSNMSPEDSSIYLCSVAGSGYTFGSGTRLTVV.

In this sample, this clonotype turned up many times. The chain is built from TRBV18 and TRBJ2-7; D is unclear. Germline values: CDR1 KGHSH, CDR2 LQKENI. V lost 1 base, J lost 4 bases, and 5 bases lay in between. The CDR3 is made up of 12 amino acids. The CDR3 sequence is CASSPHKYEQYF. DNA of the CDR3: TGTGCCAGCTCACCACATAAGTACGAGCAGTACTTC.

There are many counts of this clonotype. The chain is built from TRBV11-2 and TRBJ2-3; 11 bases match TRBD1. V was clipped by 8 bases and J by 2 bases; unmatched bases: 6. CDR1 and CDR2 (germline): SGHAT, FQNNGV. The CDR3 is 15 amino acids. The CDR3 sequence: CASGTGQGDTDTQYF. CDR3 nucleotide sequence: TGTGCCAGCGGAACGGGACAGGGGGACACAGATACGCAGTATTTT. The whole variable domain, remainder taken from reference TRBV11-2 and TRBJ2-3, is EAGVAQSPRYKIIEKRQSVAFWCNPISGHATLYWYQQILGQGPKLLIQFQNNGVVDDSQLPKDRFSAERLKGVDSTLKIQPAKLEDSAVYLCASGTGQGDTDTQYFGPGTRLTVL.

This clonotype has ten or more counts. The chain joins TRBV20-1 to TRBJ2-5; 8 nucleotides agree with TRBD1. The CDR3 spans 14 residues. V was clipped by 6 bases and J by 0 bases; unmatched bases: 6. CDR1 is DFQATT, CDR2 SNEGSKA, per germline (reference sequence). The CDR3 loop is CSAPSDRDQETQYF. Here the CDR3 DNA reads TGCAGTGCCCCCTCGGACAGGGACCAAGAGACCCAGTACTTC.

This clonotype was seen at least ten times. The chain uses TRBV5-5 and TRBJ1-2, with D unresolved. Trimming pared 0 bases from V and 6 bases from J, leaving 9 bases between. The CDR3 consists of 13 residues. From germline, CDR1 is SGHKS and CDR2 YYEKEE (reference sequence). The DNA for the CDR3 is TGTGCCAGCAGCTTGGATGGGGTTGATGGCTACACCTTC. It translates to CASSLDGVDGYTF.